This section outlines one T cell receptor (beta chain) sequence together with its context. The antigen is undetermined. This record comes from a study of CD8+ T cells in alopecia areata. The study, taken as a whole, reports: Tofacitinib delivered significant drops in scalp clonality and in expanded CD8+ clones among the top 100. An increase in clonality over normal scalp was evident in lesional scalp, especially alopecia totalis/universalis. The study also sequences resident alphabeta T cells of normal skin in scalp samples.

TCR sequencing used cDNA made by reverse transcription of extracted RNA. Profiled with immunoSEQ multiplex PCR; TCRdb holds only in-frame clones, not every one. The sample has around 150,000 clones, roughly 60% seen once. The V and J ends lost 6 bases and 0 bases, in that order; junction bases with no gene match: 3. In germline, CDR1 is SQVTM, CDR2 ANQGSEA. This CDR3 has 14 amino acids. Treatment here: oral pan-JAK inhibitor, 5-10 mg twice daily. A FACSAria was used to sort CD4+ and CD8+ T cells. These cells came from PBMCs. This receptor was taken from a human donor with alopecia areata. Source: CD4+ T cells sorted from blood, taken at week 24, from a patient treated with tofacitinib. The chain is built from TRBV29-1 and TRBJ1-3; 9 bases align to TRBD1. CDR3 in DNA: TGCAGCGTGGGGACAGGGTTCTCTGGAAACACCATATATTTT. It translates to CSVGTGFSGNTIYF. The variable domain in full, with the rest retrieved from reference TRBV29-1 and TRBJ1-3, is SAVISQKPSRDICQRGTSLTIQCQVDSQVTMMFWYRQQPGQSLTLIATANQGSEATYESGFVIDKFPISRPNLTFSTLTVSNMSPEDSSIYLCSVGTGFSGNTIYFGEGSWLTVV.